The rows below give T cell receptor beta chains drawn from one sample of a study of cytomegalovirus exposure and HLA in healthy donors. TCRdb's copy holds only in-frame clones and misses some; the assay was immunoSEQ multiplex PCR. The table shows over 150,000 clones, with over 70% occurring only once. Sequenced sample: PBMCs. The receptors come from a woman between 45 and 65 years old in good health and CMV-seropositive. CDR3s include the opening cysteine and the closing phenylalanine or tryptophan. D genes are given only for firm matches. Expanded clones are given a class, and other clones once, few, many or no size at all.

v_gene	abundance	j_gene	d_gene	CDR3nt	CDR3aa
TRBV12-5	NA	TRBJ1-5	NA	TGTGCTAGCTCTGCGGGGGCTAGCAATCAGCCCCAGCATTTT	CASSAGASNQPQHF
TRBV5-6	NA	TRBJ1-1	TRBD1	TGTGCCAGCAGCGGTGGGACAGACACTGGGATGACTGAAGCTTTCTTT	CASSGGTDTGMTEAFF
TRBV30	NA	TRBJ1-3	NA	TGTGCCTGGACCCCAAATTTCTCTGGAAACACCATATATTTT	CAWTPNFSGNTIYF
TRBV4-1	NA	TRBJ2-3	TRBD2	TGCGCCAGCAGCCCCCGATGGGGACTAGCGGCCGGAAGCACAGATACGCAGTATTTT	CASSPRWGLAAGSTDTQYF
TRBV4-3	NA	TRBJ1-3	NA	TGCGCCAGCAGCCAAGACTCCTTCTCTGGAAACACCATATATTTT	CASSQDSFSGNTIYF
TRBV5-6	NA	TRBJ1-1	NA	TGTGCCAGTACAGTAGGGGCCAACACTGAAGCTTTCTTT	CASTVGANTEAFF
TRBV15	NA	TRBJ1-4	NA	TGTGCCACCACCGGAGGTAGCGGTGAAAAACTGTTTTTT	CATTGGSGEKLFF
TRBV5-4	NA	TRBJ2-1	TRBD1	TGTGCCAGCAGGAGACAGGGAAACTCCTACAATGAGCAGTTCTTC	CASRRQGNSYNEQFF
TRBV15	NA	TRBJ2-4	TRBD2	TGTGCCACCAGCGCGTCTAGCGGGGTTCTAGCCAAAAACATTCAGTACTTC	CATSASSGVLAKNIQYF
TRBV6-6	NA	TRBJ1-2	TRBD1	TGTGCCAGCAGTCCTTTGGACAGGGCCGGTGGCTACACCTTC	CASSPLDRAGGYTF
TRBV28	once	TRBJ1-5	NA	TGTGCCAGCAGTTTGTTACACCAGCCCCAGCATTTT	CASSLLHQPQHF
TRBV19	NA	TRBJ1-5	NA	TGTGCCAGTAGTATGGGACCGACAGGTTCGAACGATTATCAGCCCCAGCATTTT	CASSMGPTGSNDYQPQHF
TRBV28	NA	TRBJ2-1	NA	TGTGCCAGCAGCTCCACGACAGTCGAGCAGTTCTTC	CASSSTTVEQFF
TRBV30	NA	TRBJ2-3	NA	TGTGCCTGGAGTAGGGGGTTGGGTCAAACAGATACGCAGTATTTT	CAWSRGLGQTDTQYF
TRBV6-5	few	TRBJ2-2	NA	TGTGCCAGCAGTTCCCCGGGCACCGGGGAGCTGTTTTTT	CASSSPGTGELFF
TRBV7-2	NA	TRBJ1-5	TRBD1	TGTGCCAGCAGCTTAGGACAGGGAAATCAGCCCCAGCATTTT	CASSLGQGNQPQHF
TRBV2	NA	TRBJ2-7	TRBD1	TGTGCCAGCCGACAGGGACAAACCTACGAGCAGTACTTC	CASRQGQTYEQYF
TRBV6-6	once	TRBJ1-4	NA	TGTGCCAGCAGTTACTTTGGGGGCGACGTGAATGAAAAACTGTTTTTT	CASSYFGGDVNEKLFF
TRBV9	NA	TRBJ2-7	TRBD1	TGTGCCAGCAGCCTAAAGGGGGGGGACAGGGCCGGCGAGCAGTACTTC	CASSLKGGDRAGEQYF
TRBV29-1	few	TRBJ1-1	NA	TGCAGCGTTGAATTTTGGGGCAGAGACACTGAAGCTTTCTTT	CSVEFWGRDTEAFF
TRBV28	NA	TRBJ2-5	NA	TGTGCCAGCAGTCAAGCTTGGAGGAAGACCCAGTACTTC	CASSQAWRKTQYF
TRBV5-1	NA	TRBJ2-1	TRBD1	TGCGCCAGCAGCTTCTCTGGGACAGTAAATGAGCAGTTCTTC	CASSFSGTVNEQFF
TRBV10-2	few	TRBJ2-7	NA	TGCGCCAGCAGTGTTGGCGGGGTGGCTCTCGAGCAGTACTTC	CASSVGGVALEQYF
TRBV6-1	NA	TRBJ1-5	NA	TGTGCCAGCAGTAAACAAAATCAGCCCCAGCATTTT	CASSKQNQPQHF
TRBV5-4	few	TRBJ1-1	NA	TGTGCCAGCAGCTCGGACGAAGCTTCGGGAGGAAACACTGAAGCTTTCTTT	CASSSDEASGGNTEAFF
TRBV7-8	once	TRBJ1-1	NA	TGTGCCAGCAGCCGCGGCAGGAACACTGAAGCTTTCTTT	CASSRGRNTEAFF
TRBV7-6	few	TRBJ2-1	TRBD2	TGTGCCAGCAGCCAGCTTAGCGGGGGGGCCAGGGAGCAGTTCTTC	CASSQLSGGAREQFF
TRBV19	NA	TRBJ1-3	NA	TGTGCCAGTAGTCCCCAGGGTCGTGCTGGAAACACCATATATTTT	CASSPQGRAGNTIYF
TRBV10-3	NA	TRBJ1-3	NA	TGTGCCATCAGTGGGGGGACAACAGCAAACACCATATATTTT	CAISGGTTANTIYF
TRBV27	NA	TRBJ2-7	TRBD1	TGTGCCAGCGGACAGGGAGGATCATACGAGCAGTACTTC	CASGQGGSYEQYF
TRBV30	NA	TRBJ1-2	NA	TGTGCCTGGAGGCTCGACAGGATCGGCGGCTACACCTTC	CAWRLDRIGGYTF
TRBV7-2	NA	TRBJ2-7	TRBD2	TGTGCCAGCAGCTCCGGGGGGAGTGACGAGCAGTACTTC	CASSSGGSDEQYF
TRBV27	NA	TRBJ2-3	TRBD2	TGTGCCAGCAGTCCCTCCGGGACTAGCGCTAGAGGGGGCACAGATACGCAGTATTTT	CASSPSGTSARGGTDTQYF
TRBV27	NA	TRBJ2-7	TRBD1	TGTGCCAGCAGTGTTGAGGGGACAGTCCGCGAGCAGTACTTC	CASSVEGTVREQYF
TRBV5-1	NA	TRBJ1-2	NA	TGCGCCAGCAGCTTGGACAGGGAGAACGGGGGCTACACCTTC	CASSLDRENGGYTF
TRBV7-2	NA	TRBJ1-2	TRBD1	TGTGCCAGCAGCTCCCGGGACAGGGTCGACTATGGCTACACCTTC	CASSSRDRVDYGYTF
TRBV7-8	NA	TRBJ1-1	NA	TGTGCCAGCAGCTTAAACAGGGACACTGAAGCTTTCTTT	CASSLNRDTEAFF
TRBV5-6	NA	TRBJ1-2	NA	TGTGCCAGCAGTCCATATTTAGGGAGAGAAGGCTACACCTTC	CASSPYLGREGYTF
TRBV5-4	NA	TRBJ1-4	TRBD1	TGTGCCAGCAGCTCCGGGACAGGGTATGAAAAACTGTTTTTT	CASSSGTGYEKLFF
TRBV2	NA	TRBJ1-1	TRBD1	TGTGCCAGTCATACACAGGGGTGCGGCACTGAAGCTTTCTTT	CASHTQGCGTEAFF
TRBV2	NA	TRBJ2-5	TRBD1	TGTGCCAGCAGGGGACAGGGTGCGGAGACCCAGTACTTC	CASRGQGAETQYF
TRBV4-2	many	TRBJ2-4	TRBD2	TGTGCCAGCAGCCAAGATGGCGGGGGAGGGAACATTCAGTACTTC	CASSQDGGGGNIQYF
TRBV15	NA	TRBJ1-1	NA	TGTGCCACCAGCAGAGGGGGGGGGAGAGCGAACACTGAAGCTTTCTTT	CATSRGGGRANTEAFF
TRBV5-8	NA	TRBJ1-2	NA	TGTGCCAGCAGCTTGATGTATTTAAGGGGTCCTAACTATGGCTACACCTTC	CASSLMYLRGPNYGYTF
TRBV28	NA	TRBJ2-2	NA	TGTGCCAGCAGCGGGTACACCGGGGAGCTGTTTTTT	CASSGYTGELFF
TRBV9	NA	TRBJ2-7	TRBD1	TGTGCCAGCAGCCGACAGGGTGGCTCCTACGAGCAGTACTTC	CASSRQGGSYEQYF
TRBV6-4	NA	TRBJ1-1	TRBD1	TGTGCCAGCAGTGCTGGACAGGGGGCGGGTGAAGCTTTCTTT	CASSAGQGAGEAFF
TRBV9	NA	TRBJ2-1	TRBD2	TGTGCCAGCAGCGACGGGAGGGGCGGGAATGAGCAGTTCTTC	CASSDGRGGNEQFF
TRBV5-1	NA	TRBJ2-2	TRBD1	TGCGCCAGCAGCTGGACAGGGGGGACCGGGGAGCTGTTTTTT	CASSWTGGTGELFF
TRBV4-1	NA	TRBJ2-5	NA	TGCGCCAGCAGCCAACGACAGAGGGAGACCCAGTACTTC	CASSQRQRETQYF
TRBV4-2	few	TRBJ2-5	TRBD2	TGTGCCAGCAGCCAAGAAGCCGGTTGGGGGGGAGAGACCCAGTACTTC	CASSQEAGWGGETQYF
TRBV5-4	NA	TRBJ1-1	NA	TGTGCCAGCAGCTTGGACAGCGGATTGAACACTGAAGCTTTCTTT	CASSLDSGLNTEAFF
TRBV18	few	TRBJ2-3	NA	TGTGCCAGCTCACCGGGAAGAGGGGGAAGGACAGATACGCAGTATTTT	CASSPGRGGRTDTQYF
TRBV6-5	NA	TRBJ2-1	TRBD1	TGTGCCAGCAAGTGGGACAGAGTCTACAATGAGCAGTTCTTC	CASKWDRVYNEQFF
TRBV19	NA	TRBJ1-6	NA	TGTGCCAGTGCAAGGTCCAGTCTCGGAGATTCACCCCTCCACTTT	CASARSSLGDSPLHF
TRBV6-1	NA	TRBJ2-5	TRBD1	TGTGCCAGCAGTTCCCGACAGGGGGCCGGCAGGACCCAGTACTTC	CASSSRQGAGRTQYF
TRBV7-2	NA	TRBJ2-3	TRBD2	TGTGCCAGCAGCTCGGGACTAGCGGTCACAGATACGCAGTATTTT	CASSSGLAVTDTQYF